This T cell receptor (beta chain) was documented in a study of cytomegalovirus exposure and HLA in healthy donors. Study-level points and caveats: Investigators reported 150 to 200 TCR beta chains as tied to cytomegalovirus. A missense DCLRE1C variant was associated with V- and J-gene trimming of TCR beta chains in a later analysis, and an independent cohort replicated the association.

Germline loops: CDR1 SNHLY, CDR2 FYNNEI. The CDR3 totals 14 residues. Trimming at V came to 6 bases and at J to 5 bases, leaving 9 bases not matched to a gene. Details on this clone: The antigen remains unidentified.

Primers: 60 Vbeta forward and 13 Jbeta reverse. Method: immunoSEQ multiplex PCR; TCRdb's copy keeps in-frame clones and lacks some. Seen here are about 130,000 clones, approximately 74% observed once, and the top ten hold roughly 4%. The origin of this receptor is a man younger than 35 in good health and CMV-seropositive. The rearrangement uses TRBV2 and TRBJ2-5, with TRBD1 identical over 7 bases. Sequencing was done on a sample of PBMCs. The CDR3 nucleotides read TGTGCCAGCAGAATCACAGGGGTCCGGGAGACCCAGTACTTC. This encodes CASRITGVRETQYF.